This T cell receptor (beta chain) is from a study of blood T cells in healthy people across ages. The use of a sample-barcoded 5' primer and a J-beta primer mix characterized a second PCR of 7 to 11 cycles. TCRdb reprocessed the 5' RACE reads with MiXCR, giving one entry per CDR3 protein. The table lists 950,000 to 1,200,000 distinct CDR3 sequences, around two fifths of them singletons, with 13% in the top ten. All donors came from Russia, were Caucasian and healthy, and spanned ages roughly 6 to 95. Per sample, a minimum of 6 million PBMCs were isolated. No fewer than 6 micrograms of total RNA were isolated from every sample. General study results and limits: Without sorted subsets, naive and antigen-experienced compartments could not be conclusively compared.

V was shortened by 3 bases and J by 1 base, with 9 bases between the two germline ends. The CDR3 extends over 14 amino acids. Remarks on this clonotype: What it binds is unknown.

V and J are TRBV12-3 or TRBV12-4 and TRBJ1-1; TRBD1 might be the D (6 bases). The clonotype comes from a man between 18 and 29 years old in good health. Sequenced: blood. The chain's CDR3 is CASSFRRGNTEAFF. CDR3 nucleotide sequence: TGTGCCAGCAGTTTCCGCAGGGGGAACACTGAAGCTTTCTTT.